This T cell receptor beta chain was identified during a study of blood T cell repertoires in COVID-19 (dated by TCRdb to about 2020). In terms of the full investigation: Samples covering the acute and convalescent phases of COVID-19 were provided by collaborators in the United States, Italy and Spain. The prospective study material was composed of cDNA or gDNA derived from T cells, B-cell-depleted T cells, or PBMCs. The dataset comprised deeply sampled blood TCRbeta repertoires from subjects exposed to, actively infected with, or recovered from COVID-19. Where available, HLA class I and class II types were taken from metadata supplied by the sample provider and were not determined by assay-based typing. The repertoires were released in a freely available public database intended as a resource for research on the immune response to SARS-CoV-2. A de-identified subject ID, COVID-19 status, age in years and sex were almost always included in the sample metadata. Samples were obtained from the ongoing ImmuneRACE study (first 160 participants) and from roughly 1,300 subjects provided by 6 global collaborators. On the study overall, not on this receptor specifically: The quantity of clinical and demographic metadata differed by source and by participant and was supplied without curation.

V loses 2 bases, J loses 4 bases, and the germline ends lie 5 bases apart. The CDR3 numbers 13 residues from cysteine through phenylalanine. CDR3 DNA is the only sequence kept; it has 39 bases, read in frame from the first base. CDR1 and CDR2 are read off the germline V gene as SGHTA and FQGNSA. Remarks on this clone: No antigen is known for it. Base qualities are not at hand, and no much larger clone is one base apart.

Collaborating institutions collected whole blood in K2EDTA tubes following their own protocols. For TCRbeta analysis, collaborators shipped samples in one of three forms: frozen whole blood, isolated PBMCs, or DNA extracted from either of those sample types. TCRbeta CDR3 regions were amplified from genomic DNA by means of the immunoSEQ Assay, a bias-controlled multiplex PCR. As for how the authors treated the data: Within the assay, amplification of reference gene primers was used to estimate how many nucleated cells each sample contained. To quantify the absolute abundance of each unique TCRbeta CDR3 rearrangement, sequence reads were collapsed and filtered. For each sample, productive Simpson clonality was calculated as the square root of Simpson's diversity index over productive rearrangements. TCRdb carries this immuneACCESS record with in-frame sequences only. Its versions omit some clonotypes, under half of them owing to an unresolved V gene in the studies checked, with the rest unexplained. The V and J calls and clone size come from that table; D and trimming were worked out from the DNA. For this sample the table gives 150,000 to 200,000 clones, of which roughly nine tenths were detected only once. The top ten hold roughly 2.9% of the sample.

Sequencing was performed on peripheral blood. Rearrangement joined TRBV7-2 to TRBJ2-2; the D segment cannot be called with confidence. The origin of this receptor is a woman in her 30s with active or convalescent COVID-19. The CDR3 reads CASSLIFTGELFF. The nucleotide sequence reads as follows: TGTGCCAGCAGCTTAATATTCACCGGGGAGCTGTTTTTT.